The 4 T cell receptor beta chains below were found in one sample sequenced in a study of blood T cells in healthy people across ages. Then a second PCR, running roughly 7 to 11 cycles, was carried out with a sample-barcoded 5' primer and a J-beta primer mix. TCRdb independently ran MiXCR on the 5' RACE reads; one entry per CDR3 protein. The sample holds about 760,000 distinct CDR3 sequences, roughly 25% seen once. The sample was also linked to a second study, of T cells of mothers and their children.

Material for sequencing was blood. The receptors come from a boy younger than 18 in good health.

The genes are TRBV9 and TRBJ2-1; 8 bases agree with TRBD1. From germline, CDR1 is SGDLS and CDR2 YYNGEE. Germline trimming cut 0 bases from V and 8 bases from J; bases unmatched to any gene: 7. The CDR3 has 15 amino acids. In nucleotides, the CDR3 is TGTGCCAGCAGCGTAGAAGGGACAGGACCTGATGAGCAGTTCTTC. Encoded protein: CASSVEGTGPDEQFF. Using reference TRBV9 and TRBJ2-1 for the parts outside the CDR3, the full variable domain is DSGVTQTPKHLITATGQRVTLRCSPRSGDLSVYWYQQSLDQGLQFLIQYYNGEERAKGNILERFSAQQFPDLHSELNLSSLELGDSALYFCASSVEGTGPDEQFFGPGTRLTVL.

This clonotype turned up a few times. This chain joins TRBV5-1 and TRBJ1-3; tentatively, D is TRBD1 (6 bases). In germline, CDR1 is SGHRS, CDR2 YFSETQ. The V end was cut by 5 bases, the J end by 0 bases, with 12 bases between. The length of the CDR3 is 15 residues. The CDR3 bases are TGCGCCAGCAGTTTCGGACAGTCCTCTGGAAACACCATATATTTT. Protein: CASSFGQSSGNTIYF. The full variable domain, rest sourced from reference TRBV5-1 and TRBJ1-3, is KAGVTQTPRYLIKTRGQQVTLSCSPISGHRSVSWYQQTPGQGLQFLFEYFSETQRNKGNFPGRFSGRQFSNSRSEMNVSTLELGDSALYLCASSFGQSSGNTIYFGEGSWLTVV.

The sample holds a few counts of this clonotype. The chain joins TRBV7-8 to TRBJ1-5; D ambiguous. CDR3 length equals 13 residues. Germline CDR1 and CDR2: SGHVS and FQNEAQ. The V end was cut by 1 base, the J end by 5 bases, with 6 bases between. The CDR3 sequence is CASSLGQYQPQHF. CDR3 nucleotides: TGTGCCAGCAGCTTAGGACAATATCAGCCCCAGCATTTT.

This clonotype was counted only a few times. J is TRBJ1-1 and V is TRBV14; possibly TRBD1 for D (5 bases). The CDR3 has 12 residues. Germline V gene data show CDR1 as SGHDN and CDR2 as FVKESK. V dropped 4 bases and J dropped 9 bases, with 12 bases sitting between them. This CDR3 reads CASSPRGGKAFF. The CDR3 DNA is TGTGCCAGCAGCCCGCGGGGGGGGAAAGCTTTCTTT. Based on the CDR3 plus reference TRBV14 and TRBJ1-1, the full variable domain is EAGVTQFPSHSVIEKGQTVTLRCDPISGHDNLYWYRRVMGKEIKFLLHFVKESKQDESGMPNNRFLAERTGGTYSTLKVQPAELEDSGVYFCASSPRGGKAFFGQGTRLTVV.